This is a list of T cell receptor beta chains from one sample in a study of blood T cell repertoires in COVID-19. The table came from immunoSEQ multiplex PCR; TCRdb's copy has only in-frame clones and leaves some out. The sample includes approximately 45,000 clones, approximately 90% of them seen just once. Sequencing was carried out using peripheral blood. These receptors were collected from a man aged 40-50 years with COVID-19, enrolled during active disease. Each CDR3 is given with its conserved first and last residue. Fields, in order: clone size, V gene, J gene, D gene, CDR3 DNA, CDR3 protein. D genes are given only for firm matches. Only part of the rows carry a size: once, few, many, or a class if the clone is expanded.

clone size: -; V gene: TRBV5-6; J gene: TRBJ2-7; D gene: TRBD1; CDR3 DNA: TGTGCCAGCAGCCCGACAGGGGGCAGGCACGAGCAGTACTTC; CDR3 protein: CASSPTGGRHEQYF
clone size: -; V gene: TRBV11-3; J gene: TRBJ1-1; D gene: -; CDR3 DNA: TGTGCCAGCAGCTCAGGGGTTACTGAAGCTTTCTTT; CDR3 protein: CASSSGVTEAFF
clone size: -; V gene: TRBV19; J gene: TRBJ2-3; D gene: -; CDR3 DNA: TGTGCCAGTAGAGCCTTGAGAAGCACAGATACGCAGTATTTT; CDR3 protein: CASRALRSTDTQYF
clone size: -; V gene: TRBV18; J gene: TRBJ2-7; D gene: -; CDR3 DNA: TGTGCCAGCTCACCACTTCAGGCAGGGTCCGAGCAGTACTTC; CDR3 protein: CASSPLQAGSEQYF
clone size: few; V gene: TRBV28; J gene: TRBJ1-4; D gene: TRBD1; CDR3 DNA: TGTGCCAGCAGCGCCCGCACAGGGGGGACTAATGAAAAACTGTTTTTT; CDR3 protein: CASSARTGGTNEKLFF
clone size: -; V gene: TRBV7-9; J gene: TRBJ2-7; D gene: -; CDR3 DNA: TGTGCCAGCAGCCCAGGTTTGTCCTACGAGCAGTACTTC; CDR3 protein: CASSPGLSYEQYF
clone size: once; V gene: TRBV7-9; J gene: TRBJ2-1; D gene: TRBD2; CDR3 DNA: TGTGCCAGCAGCTTTGTCAGCGGGAGGGAGAATGAGCAGTTCTTC; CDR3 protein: CASSFVSGRENEQFF
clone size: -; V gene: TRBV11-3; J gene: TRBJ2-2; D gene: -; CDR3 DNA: TGTGCCAGCAGCTTACTCGGCGGGGTGAACACCGGGGAGCTGTTTTTT; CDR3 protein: CASSLLGGVNTGELFF
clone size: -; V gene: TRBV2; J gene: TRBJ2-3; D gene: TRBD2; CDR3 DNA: TGTGCCAGCAAGTCCACTAGCGGTATCGATTGGGATACGCAGTATTTT; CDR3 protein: CASKSTSGIDWDTQYF
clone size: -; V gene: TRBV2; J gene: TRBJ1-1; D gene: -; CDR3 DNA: TGTGCCAGCGTCATCTGGCAGAACACTGAAGCTTTCTTT; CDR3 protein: CASVIWQNTEAFF
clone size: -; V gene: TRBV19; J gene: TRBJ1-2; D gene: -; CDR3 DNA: TGTGCCAGTAGCCGTGGACAGCTTAACTATGGCTACACCTTC; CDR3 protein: CASSRGQLNYGYTF
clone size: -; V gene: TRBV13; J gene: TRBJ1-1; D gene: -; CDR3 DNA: TGTGCCAGCAGCTTAGCAGGAGGGAACACTGAAGCTTTCTTT; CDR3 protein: CASSLAGGNTEAFF
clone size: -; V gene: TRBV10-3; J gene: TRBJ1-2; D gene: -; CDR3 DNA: TGTGCCATCAGTGATGGGAGTCGTCGCGACTACACCTTC; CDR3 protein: CAISDGSRRDYTF
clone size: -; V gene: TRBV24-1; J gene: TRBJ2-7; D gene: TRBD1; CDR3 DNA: TGTGCCACCAGTGATGGACAGGGTCGCGACGAGCAGTACTTC; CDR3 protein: CATSDGQGRDEQYF
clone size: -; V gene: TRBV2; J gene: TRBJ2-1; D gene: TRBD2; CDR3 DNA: TGTGCCAGCAGTGAACGGACTAGCGGGGGTGAGCAGTTCTTC; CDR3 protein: CASSERTSGGEQFF
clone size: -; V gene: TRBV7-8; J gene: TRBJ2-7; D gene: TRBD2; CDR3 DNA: TGTGCCAGCAGCTTAGTTCTAGCGGGCGTGGGGGAGCAGTACTTC; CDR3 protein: CASSLVLAGVGEQYF
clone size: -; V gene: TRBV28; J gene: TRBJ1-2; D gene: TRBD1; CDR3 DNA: TGTGCCAGCAGTGGGGGGACAGGGTGGGACTATGGCTACACCTTC; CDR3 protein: CASSGGTGWDYGYTF
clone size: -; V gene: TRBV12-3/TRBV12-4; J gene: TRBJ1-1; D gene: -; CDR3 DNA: TGTGCCAGCAGCCCCGGACTGGAAGCTTTCTTT; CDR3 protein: CASSPGLEAFF
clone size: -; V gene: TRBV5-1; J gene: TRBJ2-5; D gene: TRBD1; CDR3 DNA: TGCGCCAGCAGCTTGGGGACAGGGGGGTACCAAGAGACCCAGTACTTC; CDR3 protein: CASSLGTGGYQETQYF
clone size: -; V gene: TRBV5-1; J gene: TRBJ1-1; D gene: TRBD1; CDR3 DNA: TGCGCCAGCAGCATGGGAGGGACAGTGAACACTGAAGCTTTCTTT; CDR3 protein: CASSMGGTVNTEAFF
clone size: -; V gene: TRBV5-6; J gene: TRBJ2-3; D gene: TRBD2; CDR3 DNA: TGTGCCAGCAGCTTGGCCGGTAGCGGGAGGAGGGGCACAGATACGCAGTATTTT; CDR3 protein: CASSLAGSGRRGTDTQYF
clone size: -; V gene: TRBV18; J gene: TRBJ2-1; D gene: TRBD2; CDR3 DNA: TGTGCCAGCTCACCTCCGGGGCGGGGGGACAATGAGCAGTTCTTC; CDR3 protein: CASSPPGRGDNEQFF
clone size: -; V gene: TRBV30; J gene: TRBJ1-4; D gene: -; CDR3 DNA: TGTGCCTGGAGTGCCCAGGGGTTTTCTAATGAAAAACTGTTTTTT; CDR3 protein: CAWSAQGFSNEKLFF
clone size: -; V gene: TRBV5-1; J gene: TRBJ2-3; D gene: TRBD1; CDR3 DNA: TGCGCCAGCAGCTATACGACAGGGTTCACAGATACGCAGTATTTT; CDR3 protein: CASSYTTGFTDTQYF
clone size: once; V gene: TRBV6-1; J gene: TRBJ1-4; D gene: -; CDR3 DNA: TGTGCCAGCAGTGTAAGGGGTGGGCCAACTAATGAAAAACTGTTTTTT; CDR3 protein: CASSVRGGPTNEKLFF
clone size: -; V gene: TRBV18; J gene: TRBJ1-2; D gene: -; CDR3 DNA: TGTGCCAGCTCACCAGAGATGCAGGGCTGGGGCTACACCTTC; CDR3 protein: CASSPEMQGWGYTF
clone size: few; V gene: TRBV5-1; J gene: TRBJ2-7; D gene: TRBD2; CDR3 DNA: TGCGCCAGCAGCTCCTTAGCGGGAGACTACGAGCAGTACTTC; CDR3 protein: CASSSLAGDYEQYF
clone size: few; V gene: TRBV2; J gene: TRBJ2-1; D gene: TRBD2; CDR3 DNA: TGTGCCAGCAGTGAAGAGCGGGGGGGGTACAATGAGCAGTTCTTC; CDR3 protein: CASSEERGGYNEQFF
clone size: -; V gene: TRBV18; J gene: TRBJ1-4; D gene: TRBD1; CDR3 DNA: TGTGCCAGCTCACCCCCGGGACAGGGGGTGGAAAAACTGTTTTTT; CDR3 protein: CASSPPGQGVEKLFF
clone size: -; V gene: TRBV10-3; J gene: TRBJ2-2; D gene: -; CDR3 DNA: TGTGCCATCAGTGACAGGTCGACGAACACCGGGGAGCTGTTTTTT; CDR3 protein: CAISDRSTNTGELFF
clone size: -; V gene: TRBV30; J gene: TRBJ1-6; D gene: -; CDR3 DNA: TGTGCCCAAACACCTACCAAAGGACGGGGACCCCTCCACTTT; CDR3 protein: CAQTPTKGRGPLHF
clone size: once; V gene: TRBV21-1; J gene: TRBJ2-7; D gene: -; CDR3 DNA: TGTGCCAGCACATCAGAGGCAGCAATTTCCTACGAGCAGTACTTC; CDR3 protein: CASTSEAAISYEQYF
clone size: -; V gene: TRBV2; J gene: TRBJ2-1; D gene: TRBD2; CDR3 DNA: TGTGCCAGCAGTAACGGACTAGCCTCAATTAATGAGCAGTTCTTC; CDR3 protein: CASSNGLASINEQFF
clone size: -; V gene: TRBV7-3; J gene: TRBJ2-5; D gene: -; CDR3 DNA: TGTGCCAGCAGCTACAGGGTACAAGAGACCCAGTACTTC; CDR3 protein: CASSYRVQETQYF
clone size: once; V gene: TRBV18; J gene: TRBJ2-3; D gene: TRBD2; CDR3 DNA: TGTGCCAGCTCACCCCTAGCGGGAGGGTCCGGCACAGATACGCAGTATTTT; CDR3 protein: CASSPLAGGSGTDTQYF
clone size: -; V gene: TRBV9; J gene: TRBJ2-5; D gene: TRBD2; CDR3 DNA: TGTGCCAGCAGCGTAGGGGTACCGTTAACCCGAGGAGAAGGACTAGCTCTTAAGACCCAGTACTTC; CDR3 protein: CASSVGVPLTRGEGLALKTQYF
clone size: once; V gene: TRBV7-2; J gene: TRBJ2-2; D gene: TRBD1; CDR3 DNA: TGTGCCAGCAGCTTATGGACAGGGGGGCCCCGGGAGCTGTTTTTT; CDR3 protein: CASSLWTGGPRELFF
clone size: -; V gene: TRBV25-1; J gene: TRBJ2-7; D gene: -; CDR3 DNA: TGTGCCAGCGCAGAGGACAAGACCTACGAGCAGTACTTC; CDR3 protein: CASAEDKTYEQYF
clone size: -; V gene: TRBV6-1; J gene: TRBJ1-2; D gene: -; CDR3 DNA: TGTGCCAGCAGTGACGTGGGCTCCTCCCCCTATGGCTACACCTTC; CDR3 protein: CASSDVGSSPYGYTF
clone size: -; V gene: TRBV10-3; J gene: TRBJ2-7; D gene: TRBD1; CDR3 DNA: TGTGCCATCAGATCGGACAGGGCCGGTAACCCCCGCTACGAGCAGTACTTC; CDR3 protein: CAIRSDRAGNPRYEQYF
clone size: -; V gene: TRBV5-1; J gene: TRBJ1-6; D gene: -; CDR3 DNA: TGCGCCAGCAGCCAAGGATCGGTCCAGGGGTATTCACCCCTCCACTTT; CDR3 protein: CASSQGSVQGYSPLHF
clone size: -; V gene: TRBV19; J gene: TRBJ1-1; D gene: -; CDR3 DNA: TGTGCCAGTAGTTGGCAGGGGAACACTGAAGCTTTCTTT; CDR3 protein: CASSWQGNTEAFF
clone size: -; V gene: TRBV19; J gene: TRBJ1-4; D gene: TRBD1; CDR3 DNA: TGTGCCAGGGAGGAGGACAGGGAAAAAAAACTGTTTTTT; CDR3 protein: CAREEDREKKLFF
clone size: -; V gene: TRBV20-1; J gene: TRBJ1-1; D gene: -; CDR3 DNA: TGCAGTGCTAGTCGACAGCCGAACACTGAAGCTTTCTTT; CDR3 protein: CSASRQPNTEAFF
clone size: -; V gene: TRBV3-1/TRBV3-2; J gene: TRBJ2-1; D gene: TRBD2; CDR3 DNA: TGTGCCAGCAGCCAAGAGCAGTTCTCGGGACTAGCGGAATACAATGAGCAGTTCTTC; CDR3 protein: CASSQEQFSGLAEYNEQFF
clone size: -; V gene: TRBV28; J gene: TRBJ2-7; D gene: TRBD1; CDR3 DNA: TGTGCCATCAAGGGGGCAAGTTCGGGCTACGAGCAGTACTTC; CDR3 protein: CAIKGASSGYEQYF
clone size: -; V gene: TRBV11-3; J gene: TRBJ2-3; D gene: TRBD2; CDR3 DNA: TGTGCCAGCAGCCGATACCCACTAGCGGGTTCTAGCACAGATACGCAGTATTTT; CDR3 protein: CASSRYPLAGSSTDTQYF
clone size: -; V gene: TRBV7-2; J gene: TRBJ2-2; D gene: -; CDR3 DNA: TGTGCCAGCAGCTTAGGGGCTCAAAACACCGGGGAGCTGTTTTTT; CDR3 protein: CASSLGAQNTGELFF
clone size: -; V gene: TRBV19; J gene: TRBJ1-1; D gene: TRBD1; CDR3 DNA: TGTGCCAGTAGTTCCGGGACAGGCAAACCGATGAACACTGAAGCTTTCTTT; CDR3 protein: CASSSGTGKPMNTEAFF
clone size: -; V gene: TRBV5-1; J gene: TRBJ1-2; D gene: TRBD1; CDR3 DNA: TGCGCCAGCAGTTCCGGGACAGGGGCACCAGGCTACACCTTC; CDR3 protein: CASSSGTGAPGYTF
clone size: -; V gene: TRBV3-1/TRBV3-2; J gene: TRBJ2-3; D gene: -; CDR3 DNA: TGTGCCAGCAGCCCCGGACAGCTTTCCACAGATACGCAGTATTTT; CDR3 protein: CASSPGQLSTDTQYF
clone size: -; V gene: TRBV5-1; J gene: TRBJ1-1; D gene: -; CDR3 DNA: TGCGCCAGCAGCTTGGTTGCGGGCTTGGGAAACACTGAAGCTTTCTTT; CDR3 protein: CASSLVAGLGNTEAFF
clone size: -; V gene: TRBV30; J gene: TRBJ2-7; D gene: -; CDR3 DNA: TGTGCCTGGAGTTACTCGGGACATCCGTCCTACGAGCAGTACTTC; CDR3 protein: CAWSYSGHPSYEQYF